These 18 T cell receptor beta chains were sequenced from one sample in a study of long-term antiretroviral therapy in people with HIV. Run at survey level, the immunoSEQ assay was version v3.0. Assay: immunoSEQ multiplex PCR; the TCRdb copy retains only in-frame clones and omits some. Among approximately 30,000 clones listed, 70% to 85% were seen once. Sequences were derived from unsorted PBMCs, sampled 3 years after starting antiretroviral therapy. The receptors shown here come from a man aged 40-50 years with HIV.

This clone appeared a few times. The identical CDR3 is also encoded by other nucleotide sequences in the sample. The chain uses TRBV28 and TRBJ2-7, with D perhaps matching TRBD1 (6 bases). Trimming stripped 5 bases from V and 3 bases from J, with 11 bases between. The germline gives CDR1 MDHEN, CDR2 SYDVKM. The CDR3 is made up of 13 amino acids. Here the CDR3 DNA reads TGTGCCAGCAGTCCGGGACAAATCTACGAGCAGTACTTC. This encodes CASSPGQIYEQYF. The whole variable domain, filled in from reference TRBV28 and TRBJ2-7, reads DVKVTQSSRYLVKRTGEKVFLECVQDMDHENMFWYRQDPGLGLRLIYFSYDVKMKEKGDIPEGYSVSREKKERFSLILESASTNQTSMYLCASSPGQIYEQYFGPGTRLTVT.

J is TRBJ1-1 and V is TRBV5-1; possible D gene TRBD1, 5 bases. Germline values: CDR1 SGHRS, CDR2 YFSETQ. CDR3 size: 11 residues. Trimming stripped 3 bases from V and 8 bases from J, with 8 bases between. As DNA, the CDR3 is TGCGCCAGCAGCTCCGACAGCGAAGCTTTCTTT. Its protein is CASSSDSEAFF.

This clone occurred once. The rearrangement joins TRBV11-3 to TRBJ2-5; TRBD1 agrees at 8 bases. V trimming: 4 bases; J trimming: 4 bases; junction bases outside the gene matches: 2. Looked up from germline, CDR1 is SGHNT and CDR2 is YENEEA. The CDR3 sequence is 13 residues long. Here the CDR3 DNA reads TGTGCCAGCAGCTATGGGACAGGAGAGACCCAGTACTTC. Protein: CASSYGTGETQYF. The variable domain in full, completed from reference TRBV11-3 and TRBJ2-5, reads EAGVVQSPRYKIIEKKQPVAFWCNPISGHNTLYWYLQNLGQGPELLIRYENEEAVDDSQLPKDRFSAERLKGVDSTLKIQPAELGDSAVYLCASSYGTGETQYFGPGTRLLVL.

This clone was seen a single time. This chain's CDR3 is CASSHRGGADTQYF. CDR3 nucleotide sequence: TGTGCCAGTAGTCACAGGGGTGGCGCAGATACGCAGTATTTT. The V gene is TRBV19, the J gene TRBJ2-3, with 7 bases that match TRBD1. Germline values: CDR1 LNHDA, CDR2 SQIVND (reference sequence). V was pared by 5 bases and J by 4 bases, with 6 bases of the junction left unmatched. The CDR3 loop spans 14 amino acids.

Within the sample, this clone is medium-sized. CDR3: CASSPQGISEQYF. The CDR3 coding sequence is TGTGCCAGCAGTCCCCAGGGGATAAGCGAGCAGTACTTC. This chain uses TRBV27 with TRBJ2-7, with D possibly matching TRBD1 (6 bases). The CDR3 extends over 13 amino acids. The V gene's germline CDR1 is MNHEY and CDR2 SMNVEV (reference sequence). Trimming stripped 5 bases from V and 6 bases from J, with 14 bases between.

V usage is TRBV5-4 and J usage is TRBJ2-2; D is possibly TRBD2 (5 bases). This CDR3 contains 14 residues. With 4 bases removed from V and 6 bases from J, the gap between germline ends came to 13 bases. Germline CDR1 reads SGHNT; CDR2 reads YYREEE (reference sequence). The CDR3 here is CASSTGERPGELFF. The DNA of the CDR3 is TGTGCCAGCAGCACCGGGGAGAGGCCCGGGGAGCTGTTTTTT. Complete variable domain (other parts from reference TRBV5-4 and TRBJ2-2): ETGVTQSPTHLIKTRGQQVTLRCSSQSGHNTVSWYQQALGQGPQFIFQYYREEENGRGNFPPRFSGLQFPNYSSELNVNALELDDSALYLCASSTGERPGELFFGEGSRLTVL.

This rearrangement joins TRBV15 to TRBJ2-2, with 12 positions matching TRBD2. The CDR3 sequence is 17 residues long. The junction had 9 bases not matched to a gene; V was cut back by 3 bases and J by 7 bases. Germline values: CDR1 LNHNV, CDR2 YYDKDF (reference sequence). Here the CDR3 DNA reads TGTGCCACCAGCAGTGGTTCTAGCGGGAGGGCCAGCGGGGAGCTGTTTTTT. This encodes CATSSGSSGRASGELFF. The full variable domain, its missing parts supplied by reference TRBV15 and TRBJ2-2, is DAMVIQNPRYQVTQFGKPVTLSCSQTLNHNVMYWYQQKSSQAPKLLFHYYDKDFNNEADTPDNFQSRRPNTSFCFLDIRSPGLGDTAMYLCATSSGSSGRASGELFFGEGSRLTVL.

The chain carries TRBV19 and TRBJ2-6; 10 nucleotides agree with TRBD1. The CDR3 is made up of 18 amino acids. The junction had 12 bases not matched to a gene; V was cut back by 6 bases and J by 4 bases. CDR1 and CDR2 (germline): LNHDA, SQIVND (reference sequence). The chain's CDR3 is CASRVPGQGPGGANVLTF. The CDR3 DNA reads as TGTGCCAGTAGGGTCCCGGGACAGGGGCCGGGGGGGGCCAACGTCCTGACTTTC. The complete variable domain, with remaining parts taken from reference TRBV19 and TRBJ2-6, reads DGGITQSPKYLFRKEGQNVTLSCEQNLNHDAMYWYRQDPGQGLRLIYYSQIVNDFQKGDIAEGYSVSREKKESFPLTVTSAQKNPTAFYLCASRVPGQGPGGANVLTFGAGSRLTVL.

The chain is built from TRBV30 and TRBJ2-7; TRBD1 matches 7 bases. This CDR3 is 14 amino acids long. The V gene end was trimmed by 5 bases and the J gene end by 2 bases; junction bases not matched to a gene: 9. Germline V CDR1 and CDR2: GTSNPN, SVGIG (reference sequence). In DNA, the CDR3 is TGTGCCTGGCGGAAAAGGGACAGCCCCTACGAGCAGTACTTC. Its protein is CAWRKRDSPYEQYF.

The chain couples TRBV13 to TRBJ2-1, with 11 nucleotides matching TRBD2. The CDR3 has 16 amino acids. CDR1 is PRHDT, CDR2 FYEKMQ, per germline (reference sequence). With V trimmed by 3 bases and J by 8 bases, 9 bases remained unmatched. The chain's CDR3 is CASSFLTSGIRDEQFF. In DNA form, the CDR3 reads TGTGCCAGCAGCTTCTTGACTAGCGGGATCAGGGATGAGCAGTTCTTC.

The genes are TRBV16 and TRBJ2-7; D unresolved. The V end lost 3 bases, the J end lost 5 bases, and 5 bases lay between the germline ends. The CDR3 spans 11 residues. Germline V lookup: CDR1 KGHSY, CDR2 FQNENV. The CDR3 DNA sequence: TGTGCCAGCAGCCACCTAAACGAGCAGTACTTC. Its protein product is CASSHLNEQYF.

V and J are TRBV10-3 and TRBJ2-7; TRBD2 matches at 13 bases. The germline V gene encodes CDR1 ENHRY and CDR2 SYGVKD. V lost 4 bases to trimming and J lost 6 bases; unmatched junction nucleotides: 0. CDR3 length: 13 amino acids. CDR3 protein: CAISGTSGSEQYF. CDR3 DNA sequence: TGTGCCATCAGTGGGACTAGCGGGAGCGAGCAGTACTTC.

The chain couples TRBV7-9 to TRBJ2-1; 11 bases align to TRBD1. Germline V gene sequence: CDR1 SEHNR, CDR2 FQNEAQ (reference sequence). The CDR3 runs 16 residues. The trim removed 4 bases at V and 8 bases at J, leaving 10 bases unmatched. The CDR3 sequence is CASSSEDRGRSDEQFF. The CDR3 DNA sequence: TGTGCCAGCAGCTCCGAGGACAGGGGGCGGTCTGATGAGCAGTTCTTC.

Here the CDR3 reads CASSDKRQRSAYEQYF. The CDR3 DNA is TGTGCCAGCAGCGATAAGCGACAGCGGAGCGCCTACGAGCAGTACTTC. The chain has TRBV11-2 and TRBJ2-7; D may correspond to TRBD1 or TRBD2 (5 bases each). The CDR3 sequence is 16 residues long. CDR1 and CDR2 from the germline V gene are SGHAT and FQNNGV. Trimming stripped 5 bases from V and 2 bases from J, with 19 bases between.

The V call is TRBV12-5, the J call TRBJ1-1; D possibly corresponds to TRBD1 (5 bases). Germline V gene data show CDR1 as LGHNT and CDR2 as FRNRAP. V was pared by 0 bases and J by 8 bases, with 10 bases between. The CDR3 contains 13 residues. The CDR3 DNA is TGTGCTAGTGGTTTGGTAGGGACCCGGGAAGCTTTCTTT. Its translation is CASGLVGTREAFF.

The chain recombines TRBV29-1 with TRBJ2-7; 8 bases are a match to TRBD1. Trimming removed 5 bases from V and 2 bases from J; junction bases left unmatched: 11. The CDR3 spans 15 residues. The germline CDR1 and CDR2 sequences are SQVTM and ANQGSEA. In DNA form, the CDR3 reads TGCAGCGTTATGATCGCGGACAGGGCAACCTACGAGCAGTACTTC. It translates to CSVMIADRATYEQYF.

The chain has TRBV6-1 and TRBJ2-2; perhaps D is TRBD1 or TRBD2 (5 bases each). The CDR3 spans 15 residues. Trimming shortened V by 4 bases and J by 8 bases, and 17 bases separated the two germline ends. Looked up from germline, CDR1 is MNHNS and CDR2 is SASEGT. Here the CDR3 DNA reads TGTGCCAGCAGTGGGGGGAGCTCGGGTTTAGGGGAGCTGTTTTTT. This codes for CASSGGSSGLGELFF.

This clone was picked up a small number of times. The gene calls are TRBV6-1 and TRBJ1-2, with TRBD1 as a possible D gene (6 bases). Between the trimmed V and J ends, which lost 3 bases and 12 bases, there was a span of 11 bases. CDR1 and CDR2 (germline): MNHNS, SASEGT. CDR3 length equals 11 residues. The chain's CDR3 is CASSDEGEDTF. Written as DNA, the CDR3 is TGTGCCAGCAGTGATGAGGGGGAGGACACCTTC.